This T cell receptor beta chain was observed in a study of neurological immune-mediated disorders. General study results and limits: While HTLV-1-associated myelopathy showed the greatest TCR clonal expansion, multiple sclerosis showed the least, falling below healthy controls. Grouping of repertoires by phylogeny put those of 18 of 34 multiple sclerosis patients into a single related-CDR3 cluster, a possible signature.

Unsorted libraries were generated from 2 million PBMCs. These cells had been stored in RNAlater at -80 C. Looked up from germline, CDR1 is LGHDT and CDR2 is YNNKEL (reference sequence). The CDR3 totals 18 residues. V gave up 3 bases and J gave up 3 bases; unmatched junction bases: 10. The table lists this clonotype with many counts. Its antigen is as yet unknown. The cDNA was synthesized by means of template-switch 5'RACE, which was carried out with 10-nucleotide random UMIs. One entry per CDR3 protein, called by TCRdb with MiXCR from the 5' RACE reads. Of roughly 71,000 distinct CDR3 sequences listed, around 4.2% are singletons.

The sequencing sample was made of PBMCs. This chain connects TRBV3-1 to TRBJ2-5, with 13 bases that match TRBD2. The clonotype comes from a man aged 30 to 39 with multiple sclerosis. CDR3 sequence: CASSQSTGLAGLEETQYF. Here the CDR3 DNA reads TGTGCCAGCAGCCAGTCTACGGGACTAGCGGGATTGGAAGAGACCCAGTACTTC.